The clone carrying this T cell receptor (beta chain) was seen a handful of times. What it binds is unknown. This sample was included in a study of beta chain features in type 1 diabetes. Study summary: There was similarity between patients and healthy donors in age, gender and cell yields. Study-level findings and limits: Researchers report that Type 1 diabetes patients had moderately but significantly shorter TCRB CDR3s across all four CD4+ subsets.

The germline gives CDR1 SGDLS, CDR2 YYNGEE. Trimming removed 0 bases from V and 3 bases from J, with 11 bases in between. This CDR3 spans 15 amino acids. Every bit of the isolated RNA underwent reverse transcription, so sequencing read expressed TCRB transcripts. The table came from immunoSEQ multiplex PCR; TCRdb's copy has only in-frame clones and leaves some out. This sample has about 250,000 clones, with 14% found just once. This receptor was obtained from a woman in her forties in good health. What was sequenced was naive CD4+ T cells from blood. The chain has TRBV9 and TRBJ2-3; D possibly corresponds to TRBD1 (6 bases). CDR3 coding DNA: TGTGCCAGCAGCGTAGCCGGACAGAAGACAGATACGCAGTATTTT. This codes for CASSVAGQKTDTQYF.